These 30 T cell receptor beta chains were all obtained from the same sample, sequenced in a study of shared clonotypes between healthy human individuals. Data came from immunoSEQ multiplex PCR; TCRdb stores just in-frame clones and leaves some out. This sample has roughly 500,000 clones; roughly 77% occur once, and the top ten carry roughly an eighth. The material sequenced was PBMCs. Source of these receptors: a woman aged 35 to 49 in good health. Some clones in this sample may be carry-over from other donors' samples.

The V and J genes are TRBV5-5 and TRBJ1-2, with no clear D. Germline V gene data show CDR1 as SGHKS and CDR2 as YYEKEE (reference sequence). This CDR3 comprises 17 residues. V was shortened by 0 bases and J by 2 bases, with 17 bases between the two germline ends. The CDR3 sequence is CASSLGPGWTENYGYTF. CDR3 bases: TGTGCCAGCAGCTTGGGACCTGGTTGGACGGAGAACTATGGCTACACCTTC.

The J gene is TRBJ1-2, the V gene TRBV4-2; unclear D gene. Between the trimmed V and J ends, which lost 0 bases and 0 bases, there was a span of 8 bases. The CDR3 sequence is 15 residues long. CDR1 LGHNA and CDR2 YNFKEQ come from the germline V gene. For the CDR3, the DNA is TGTGCCAGCAGCCAAGATATACACGCTAACTATGGCTACACCTTC. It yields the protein CASSQDIHANYGYTF.

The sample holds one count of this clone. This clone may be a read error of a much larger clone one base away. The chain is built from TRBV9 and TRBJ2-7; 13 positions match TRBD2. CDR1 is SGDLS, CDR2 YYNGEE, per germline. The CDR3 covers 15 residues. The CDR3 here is CAGSDGLAGVSEQYF. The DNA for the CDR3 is TGTGCCGGCAGCGACGGACTAGCGGGAGTATCCGAGCAGTACTTC.

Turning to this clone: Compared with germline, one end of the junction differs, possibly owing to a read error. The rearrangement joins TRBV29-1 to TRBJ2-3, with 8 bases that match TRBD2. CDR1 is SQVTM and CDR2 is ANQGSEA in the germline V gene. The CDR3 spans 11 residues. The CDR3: CSVGVAGTPYF. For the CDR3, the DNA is TGCAGCGTAGGGGTAGCGGGAACGCCGTATTTT.

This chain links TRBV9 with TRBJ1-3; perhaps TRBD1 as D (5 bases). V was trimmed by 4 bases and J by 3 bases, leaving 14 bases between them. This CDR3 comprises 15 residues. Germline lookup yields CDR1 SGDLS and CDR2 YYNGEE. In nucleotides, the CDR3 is TGTGCCAGCAGCAGCCCGGGGACTCTTGGAAACACCATATATTTT. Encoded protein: CASSSPGTLGNTIYF.

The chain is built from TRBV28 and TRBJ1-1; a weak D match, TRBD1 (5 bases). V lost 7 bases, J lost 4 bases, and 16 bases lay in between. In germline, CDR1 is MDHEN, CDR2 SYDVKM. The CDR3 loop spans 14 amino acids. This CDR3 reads CASTNNLGPTEAFF. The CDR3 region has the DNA TGTGCCAGCACTAATAACCTGGGACCCACTGAAGCTTTCTTT.

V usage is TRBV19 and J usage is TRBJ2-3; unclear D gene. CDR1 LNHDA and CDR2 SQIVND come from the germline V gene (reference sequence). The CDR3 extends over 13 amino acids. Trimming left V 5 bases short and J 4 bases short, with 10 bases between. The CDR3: CASSALVADTQYF. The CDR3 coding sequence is TGTGCCAGTAGTGCTCTAGTCGCAGATACGCAGTATTTT.

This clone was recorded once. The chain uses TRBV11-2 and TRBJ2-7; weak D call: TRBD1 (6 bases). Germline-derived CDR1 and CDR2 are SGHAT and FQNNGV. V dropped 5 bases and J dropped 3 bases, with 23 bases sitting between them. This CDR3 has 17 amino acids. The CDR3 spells CASSPRHGQRADYEQYF. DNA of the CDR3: TGTGCCAGCAGCCCCCGCCACGGACAGAGGGCTGACTACGAGCAGTACTTC.

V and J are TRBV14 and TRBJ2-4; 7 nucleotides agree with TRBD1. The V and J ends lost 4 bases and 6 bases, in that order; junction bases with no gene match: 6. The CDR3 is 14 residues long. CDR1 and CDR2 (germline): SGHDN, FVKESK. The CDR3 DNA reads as TGTGCCAGCAGCCTACGAGGGGACAGAAACATTCAGTACTTC. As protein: CASSLRGDRNIQYF.

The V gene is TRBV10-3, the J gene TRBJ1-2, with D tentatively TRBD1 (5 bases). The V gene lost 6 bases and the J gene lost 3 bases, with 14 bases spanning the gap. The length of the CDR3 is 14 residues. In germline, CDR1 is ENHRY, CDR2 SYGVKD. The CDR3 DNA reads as TGTGCCATCAGGCGGGGCTCAGAGGACTATGGCTACACCTTC. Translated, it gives CAIRRGSEDYGYTF.

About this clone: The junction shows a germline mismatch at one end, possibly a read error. The CDR3 nucleotides read TGTGCCAGCAGCGTAGCGGGAGGGAACACCGGGGAGCTGTTTTTT. Its translation: CASSVAGGNTGELFF. V is TRBV7-2 and J is TRBJ2-2; 10 positions agree with TRBD2. The V gene's germline CDR1 is SGHTA and CDR2 FQGNSA. The CDR3 sequence is 15 residues long.

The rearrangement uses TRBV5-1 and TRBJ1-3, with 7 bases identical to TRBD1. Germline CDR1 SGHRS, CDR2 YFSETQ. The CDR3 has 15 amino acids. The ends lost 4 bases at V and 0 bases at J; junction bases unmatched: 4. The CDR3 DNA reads TGCGCCAGCAGCCGGGGACAGAGCTCTGGAAACACCATATATTTT. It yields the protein CASSRGQSSGNTIYF. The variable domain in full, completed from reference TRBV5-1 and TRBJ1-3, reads KAGVTQTPRYLIKTRGQQVTLSCSPISGHRSVSWYQQTPGQGLQFLFEYFSETQRNKGNFPGRFSGRQFSNSRSEMNVSTLELGDSALYLCASSRGQSSGNTIYFGEGSWLTVV.

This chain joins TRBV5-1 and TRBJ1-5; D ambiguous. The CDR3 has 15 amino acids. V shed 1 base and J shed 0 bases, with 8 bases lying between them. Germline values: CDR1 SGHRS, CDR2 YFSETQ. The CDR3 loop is CASSLSGYSNQPQHF. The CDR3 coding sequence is TGCGCCAGCAGCTTGTCAGGCTATAGCAATCAGCCCCAGCATTTT.

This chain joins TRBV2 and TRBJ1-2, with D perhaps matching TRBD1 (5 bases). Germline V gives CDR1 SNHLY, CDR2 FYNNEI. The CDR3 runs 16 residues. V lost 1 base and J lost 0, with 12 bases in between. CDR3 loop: CASSEVIRGPNYGYTF. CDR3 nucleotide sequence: TGTGCCAGCAGTGAAGTTATAAGGGGCCCTAACTATGGCTACACCTTC.

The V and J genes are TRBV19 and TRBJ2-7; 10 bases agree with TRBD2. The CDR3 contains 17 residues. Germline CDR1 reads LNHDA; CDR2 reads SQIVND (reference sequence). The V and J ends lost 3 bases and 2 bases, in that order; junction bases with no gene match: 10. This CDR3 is CASSIGELAGPTYEQYF. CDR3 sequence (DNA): TGTGCCAGTAGTATCGGAGAACTAGCGGGACCGACCTACGAGCAGTACTTC.

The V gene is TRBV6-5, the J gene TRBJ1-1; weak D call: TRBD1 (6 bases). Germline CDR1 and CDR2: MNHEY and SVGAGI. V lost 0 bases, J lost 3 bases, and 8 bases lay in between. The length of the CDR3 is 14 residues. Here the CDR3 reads CASSYSSGDTEAFF. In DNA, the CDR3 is TGTGCCAGCAGTTACTCGTCAGGGGACACTGAAGCTTTCTTT.

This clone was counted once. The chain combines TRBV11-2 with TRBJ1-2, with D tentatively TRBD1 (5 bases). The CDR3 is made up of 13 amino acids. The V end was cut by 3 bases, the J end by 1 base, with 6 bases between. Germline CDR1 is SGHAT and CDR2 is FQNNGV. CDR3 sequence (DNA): TGTGCCAGCAGCTTGGACAATAACTATGGCTACACCTTC. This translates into CASSLDNNYGYTF.

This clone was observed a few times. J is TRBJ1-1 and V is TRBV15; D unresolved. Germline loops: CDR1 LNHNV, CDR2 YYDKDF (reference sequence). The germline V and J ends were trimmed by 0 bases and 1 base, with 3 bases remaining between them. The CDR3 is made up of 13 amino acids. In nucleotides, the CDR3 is TGTGCCACCAGCAGAGATGAGAACACTGAAGCTTTCTTT. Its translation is CATSRDENTEAFF.

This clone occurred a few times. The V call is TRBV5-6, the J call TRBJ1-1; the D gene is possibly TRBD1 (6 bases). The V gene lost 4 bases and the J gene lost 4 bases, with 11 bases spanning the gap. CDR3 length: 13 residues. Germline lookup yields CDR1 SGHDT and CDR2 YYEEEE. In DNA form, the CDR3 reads TGTGCCAGCAGCCGTGACAGGCGCACTGAAGCTTTCTTT. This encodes CASSRDRRTEAFF.

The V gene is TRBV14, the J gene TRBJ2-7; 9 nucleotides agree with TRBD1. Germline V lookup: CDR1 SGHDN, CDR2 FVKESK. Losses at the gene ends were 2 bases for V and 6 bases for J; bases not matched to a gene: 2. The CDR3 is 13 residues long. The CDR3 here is CASSQNRGREQYF. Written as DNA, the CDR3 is TGTGCCAGCAGCCAAAACAGGGGGCGCGAGCAGTACTTC.

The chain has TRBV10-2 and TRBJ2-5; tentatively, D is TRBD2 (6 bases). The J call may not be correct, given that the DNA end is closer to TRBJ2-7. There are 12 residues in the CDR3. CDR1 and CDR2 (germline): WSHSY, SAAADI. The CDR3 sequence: CASHGSSYEQYF. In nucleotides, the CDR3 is TGCGCCAGCCACGGGAGCTCCTACGAGCAGTACTTC.

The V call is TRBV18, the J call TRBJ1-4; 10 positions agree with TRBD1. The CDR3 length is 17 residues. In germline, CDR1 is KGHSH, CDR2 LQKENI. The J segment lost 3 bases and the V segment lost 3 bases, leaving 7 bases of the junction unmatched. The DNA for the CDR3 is TGTGCCAGCTCACCGACAGGGGGCTTTGGTGCTAATGAAAAACTGTTTTTT. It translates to CASSPTGGFGANEKLFF.

Here the CDR3 DNA reads TGTGCCAGCAGCCTGAGCGGGAGCGGATACGAGCAGTACTTC. Encoded protein: CASSLSGSGYEQYF. The chain links TRBV11-2 to TRBJ2-7; TRBD2 agrees at 8 bases. The V gene's germline CDR1 is SGHAT and CDR2 FQNNGV. With 5 bases clipped from V and 4 bases from J, the junction kept 7 bases outside the gene matches. This CDR3 is built from 14 residues. Full variable domain (rest looked up from reference TRBV11-2 and TRBJ2-7): EAGVAQSPRYKIIEKRQSVAFWCNPISGHATLYWYQQILGQGPKLLIQFQNNGVVDDSQLPKDRFSAERLKGVDSTLKIQPAKLEDSAVYLCASSLSGSGYEQYFGPGTRLTVT.

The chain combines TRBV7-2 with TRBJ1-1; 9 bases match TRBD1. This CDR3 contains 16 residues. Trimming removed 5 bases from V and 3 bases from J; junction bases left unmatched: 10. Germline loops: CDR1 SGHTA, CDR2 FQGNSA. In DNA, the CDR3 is TGTGCCAGCAGCGGGGGGACAGGGATATGGGACACTGAAGCTTTCTTT. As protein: CASSGGTGIWDTEAFF.

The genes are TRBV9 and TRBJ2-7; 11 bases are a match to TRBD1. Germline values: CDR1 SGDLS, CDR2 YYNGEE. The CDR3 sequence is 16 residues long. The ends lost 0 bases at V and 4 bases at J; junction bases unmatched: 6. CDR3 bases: TGTGCCAGCAGCGTAGGGGGACAGGGGGTAGGGTACGAGCAGTACTTC. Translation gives CASSVGGQGVGYEQYF.

The CDR3 sequence is CASSSLAGGSETQYF. The CDR3 region has the DNA TGTGCCAGCAGTTCACTAGCGGGAGGGTCGGAGACCCAGTACTTC. V is TRBV6-6 and J is TRBJ2-5, with 13 bases fitting TRBD2. Germline CDR1 reads MNHNY; CDR2 reads SVGAGI (reference sequence). The CDR3 runs 15 residues. V lost 4 bases and J lost 5; bases outside the gene matches: 4.

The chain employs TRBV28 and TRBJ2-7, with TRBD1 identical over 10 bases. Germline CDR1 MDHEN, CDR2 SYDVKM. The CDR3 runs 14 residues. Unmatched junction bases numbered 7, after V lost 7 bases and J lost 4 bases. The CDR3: CASTGTGVVYEQYF. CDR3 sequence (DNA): TGTGCCAGCACCGGGACAGGGGTCGTTTACGAGCAGTACTTC.

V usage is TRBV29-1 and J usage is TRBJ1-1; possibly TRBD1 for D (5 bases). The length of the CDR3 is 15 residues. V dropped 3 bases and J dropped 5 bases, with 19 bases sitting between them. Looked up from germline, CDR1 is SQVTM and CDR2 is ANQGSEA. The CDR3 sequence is CSVELSGRARTEAFF. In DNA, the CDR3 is TGCAGCGTTGAGTTAAGCGGCAGGGCGAGAACTGAAGCTTTCTTT.

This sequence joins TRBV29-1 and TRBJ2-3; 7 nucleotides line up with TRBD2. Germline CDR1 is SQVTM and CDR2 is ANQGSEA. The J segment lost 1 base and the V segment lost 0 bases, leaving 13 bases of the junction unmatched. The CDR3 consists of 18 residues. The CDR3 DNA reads TGCAGCGTTGAAGAGATCCAGGGAGGGCCGACGGGCACAGATACGCAGTATTTT. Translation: CSVEEIQGGPTGTDTQYF.

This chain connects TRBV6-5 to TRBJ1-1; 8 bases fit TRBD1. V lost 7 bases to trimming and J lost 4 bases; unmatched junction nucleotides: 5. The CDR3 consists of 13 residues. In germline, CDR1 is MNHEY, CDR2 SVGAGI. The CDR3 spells CASMLQGATEAFF. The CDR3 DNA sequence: TGTGCCAGCATGCTTCAGGGGGCCACTGAAGCTTTCTTT.